The rows below give T cell receptor beta chains drawn from one sample of a study of blood T cell repertoires in COVID-19. Assay used: immunoSEQ multiplex PCR; TCRdb lists only in-frame clones, some missing. This sample has approximately 82,000 clones, with around 83% found just once. The sample comprised peripheral blood. The receptor set was obtained from an older woman with acute or convalescent COVID-19. CDR3s include the opening cysteine and the closing phenylalanine or tryptophan. The order of the fields is J gene, D gene, V gene, clone size, CDR3 protein, CDR3 DNA. The D gene is left open where the match is weak. The size field is filled for only some rows; it gives once, few, many or a size class.

TRBJ2-6,NA,TRBV9,NA,CASSPGTLGANVLTF,TGTGCCAGCAGCCCCGGTACGCTGGGGGCCAACGTCCTGACTTTC
TRBJ1-1,NA,TRBV29-1,NA,CSVANTEAFF,TGCAGCGTGGCCAACACTGAAGCTTTCTTT
TRBJ2-7,TRBD2,TRBV3-1/TRBV3-2,NA,CASSQGYGRTSERYEQYF,TGTGCCAGCAGTCAAGGCTACGGAAGGACTAGCGAGAGATACGAGCAGTACTTC
TRBJ2-5,TRBD1,TRBV11-3,NA,CASSFDRARETQYF,TGTGCCAGCAGCTTCGACAGGGCGAGAGAGACCCAGTACTTC
TRBJ1-1,TRBD1,TRBV5-1,NA,CASSLNMRDRGTEAFF,TGCGCCAGCAGTTTAAATATGAGGGACAGAGGCACTGAAGCTTTCTTT
TRBJ1-4,NA,TRBV5-1,NA,CASSSTGTNEKLFF,TGCGCCAGCAGCTCCACAGGAACTAATGAAAAACTGTTTTTT
TRBJ2-5,TRBD2,TRBV5-5,NA,CASSLFASGQETQYF,TGTGCCAGCAGCTTGTTTGCTAGCGGACAAGAGACCCAGTACTTC
TRBJ2-2,TRBD1,TRBV30,NA,CAWSEGTVRTGELFF,TGTGCCTGGAGCGAAGGGACAGTACGGACCGGGGAGCTGTTTTTT
TRBJ2-3,TRBD2,TRBV5-1,NA,CASSLFGTRVGVTDTQYF,TGCGCCAGCAGCTTGTTTGGGACTAGGGTTGGTGTCACAGATACGCAGTATTTT
TRBJ2-3,TRBD1,TRBV29-1,NA,CSVQMGTGALAMYF,TGCAGCGTTCAGATGGGGACAGGGGCTCTAGCCATGTATTTT
TRBJ2-7,NA,TRBV7-9,NA,CASSSEGGAYEQYF,TGTGCCAGCAGCTCAGAGGGGGGGGCCTACGAGCAGTACTTC
TRBJ1-2,NA,TRBV5-1,NA,CASSLEYQAPGYGYTF,TGCGCCAGCAGCTTGGAGTACCAGGCGCCTGGCTATGGCTACACCTTC
TRBJ1-2,NA,TRBV24-1,NA,CATSDFLLGRIYGYTF,TGTGCCACCAGTGATTTCCTGCTGGGCAGAATCTATGGCTACACCTTC
TRBJ2-7,NA,TRBV7-9,NA,CASSLTGITYEQYF,TGTGCCAGCAGCTTAACGGGGATCACCTACGAGCAGTACTTC
TRBJ2-5,NA,TRBV2,once,CASVGGAVETQYF,TGTGCCAGTGTAGGGGGAGCCGTCGAGACCCAGTACTTC
TRBJ2-3,TRBD2,TRBV7-3,NA,CASSPKERGNRDTQYF,TGTGCCAGCAGCCCAAAGGAGCGGGGGAATAGAGATACGCAGTATTTT
TRBJ2-3,NA,TRBV28,NA,CASSLANTQYF,TGTGCCAGCAGTTTGGCAAATACGCAGTATTTT
TRBJ2-2,NA,TRBV21-1,few,CASRTSGRRNTGELFF,TGTGCCAGTAGGACTAGCGGGAGGCGGAACACCGGGGAGCTGTTTTTT
TRBJ2-3,NA,TRBV30,NA,CAWSGFGSHTDTQYF,TGTGCCTGGAGTGGATTTGGGAGCCACACAGATACGCAGTATTTT
TRBJ1-1,NA,TRBV7-8,NA,CASSSSGIAGTEAFF,TGTGCCAGCAGCTCCTCCGGGATCGCGGGCACTGAAGCTTTCTTT
TRBJ2-5,TRBD1,TRBV2,NA,CASSKGQGWETQYF,TGTGCCAGCAGTAAGGGACAGGGTTGGGAGACCCAGTACTTC
TRBJ2-1,TRBD2,TRBV30,NA,CAWSGPSGHYNEQFF,TGTGCCTGGAGTGGCCCTAGCGGTCATTACAATGAGCAGTTCTTC
TRBJ1-2,NA,TRBV5-4,NA,CASSPRAGDYGYTF,TGTGCCAGCAGCCCAAGGGCGGGAGACTATGGCTACACCTTC
TRBJ1-2,TRBD1,TRBV7-2,few,CASSLYQGAYGYTF,TGTGCCAGCAGCTTGTACCAGGGGGCTTATGGCTACACCTTC
TRBJ1-1,NA,TRBV11-3,NA,CASSSPDYTGDTEAFF,TGTGCCAGCAGCTCGCCTGATTACACGGGGGACACTGAAGCTTTCTTT